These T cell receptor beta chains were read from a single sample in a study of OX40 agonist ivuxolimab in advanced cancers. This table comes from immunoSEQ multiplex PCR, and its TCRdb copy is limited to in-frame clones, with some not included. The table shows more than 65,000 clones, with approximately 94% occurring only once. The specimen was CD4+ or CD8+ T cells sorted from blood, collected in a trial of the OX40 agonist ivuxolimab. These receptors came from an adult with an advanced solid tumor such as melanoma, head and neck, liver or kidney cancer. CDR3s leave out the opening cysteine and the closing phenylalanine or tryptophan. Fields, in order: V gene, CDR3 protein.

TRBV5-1,ASSSHGTSGSLEETQY
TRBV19,ASKEGNTEAF
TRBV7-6,ASSLARGEPTGELF
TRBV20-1,SAKQGNEQF
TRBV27,ASSSWTGESGRVYEQY
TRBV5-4,ASSISGGHGYT
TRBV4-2,ASSQESGGRSYGYT
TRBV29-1,SVEVGGMNIQY
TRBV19,ASSIQGSIHEQY
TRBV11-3,ASSQEPGAGTGELF
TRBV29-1,SVEDGWLPNTGELF
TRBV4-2,ASSQREGTEAF
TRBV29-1,SLRRQETQY
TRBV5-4,ASSLRGSGNTIY
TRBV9,ASSAKRETGELF
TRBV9,ASSVASGNYEQY
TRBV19,ATSYGSAEAF
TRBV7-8,ASSNSYEQY
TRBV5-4,ASKKDTATEAF
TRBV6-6,ASSPYRELDQPQH
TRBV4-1,ASSQDRGWETQY
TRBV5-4,ASRPEGTGELF
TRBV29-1,SVEGGLAGRYNEQF
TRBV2,ASLNGAVNTGELF
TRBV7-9,ASSLLAGPSYEQY
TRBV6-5,ASSPSGGYEQY
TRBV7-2,ASAFGVGFANEQF
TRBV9,ASSAHPGDTEAF
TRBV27,ASSFRDRGDPGYGYT
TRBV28,ASLDRGTDTQY
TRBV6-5,ASSPDSFYGYT
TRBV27,ATYGAGRNTEAF
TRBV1,TSSRDCGGPDTQY
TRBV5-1,ASSLRGGDQPQH
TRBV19,ASSIGGQGQLGYT
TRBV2,ASSDGSNTGELF
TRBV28,ASSLPPSGKDTDTQY
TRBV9,ASSVEGQLPNYGYT
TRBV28,ASTPVQGAKGGTGEQY
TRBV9,ASSVGTGSRNEQF
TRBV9,ASSVGLDSYEQY
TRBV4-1,ASSPEGGGVNYGYT
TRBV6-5,ASSYPRDTEAF
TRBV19,ASMYGGKAF
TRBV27,ASSFRSNQPQH
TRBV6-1,ASRSVVSLDGYT
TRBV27,ASSFGTEQF
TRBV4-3,ASSQASGGTYEQY